The 13 T cell receptor beta chains presented below share a single source sample, sequenced in a study of OX40 agonist ivuxolimab in advanced cancers. Repertoires were generated with immunoSEQ multiplex PCR, while TCRdb's copy carries only in-frame clones and drops some. Counted here are roughly 56,000 clones, 80% to 85% occurring once; the ten biggest clones make up about 4.8%. Sample: CD4+ or CD8+ T cells sorted from blood, taken in a trial of the OX40 agonist ivuxolimab. These receptors originate from an adult with an advanced solid tumor such as melanoma, head and neck, liver or kidney cancer.

The chain uses TRBV25-1 and TRBJ1-2, with D maybe TRBD1 (5 bases). The CDR3 length is 14 residues. The V gene lost 0 bases and the J gene lost 7 bases, with 12 bases spanning the gap. Germline V gives CDR1 MGHDK, CDR2 SYGVNS. CDR3 in DNA: TGTGCCAGCAGTGAATATATGATGACAGCTGGCTACACCTTC. This gives the protein CASSEYMMTAGYTF.

The chain couples TRBV9 to TRBJ1-5; D not resolved. CDR1 SGDLS and CDR2 YYNGEE come from the germline V gene. The CDR3 sequence is 16 residues long. The V end lost 5 bases, the J end lost 0 bases, and 15 bases lay between the germline ends. CDR3 sequence reads: CASRACERDSNQPQHF. Written as DNA, the CDR3 is TGTGCCAGCAGGGCTTGTGAACGGGATAGCAATCAGCCCCAGCATTTT.

This chain connects TRBV2 to TRBJ1-1; 7 bases align to TRBD1. V trimming: 5 bases; J trimming: 0 bases; junction bases outside the gene matches: 6. The CDR3 consists of 15 residues. Germline loops: CDR1 SNHLY, CDR2 FYNNEI. Written as DNA, the CDR3 is TGTGCCAGCAGTAGACAGGGAATCATGAACACTGAAGCTTTCTTT. Translating gives CASSRQGIMNTEAFF.

This clone was observed a handful of times. The chain is built from TRBV5-6 and TRBJ1-5, with 8 bases that match TRBD1. V was clipped by 4 bases and J by 3 bases; unmatched bases: 6. The CDR3 sequence is 15 residues long. CDR1 and CDR2 (germline): SGHDT, YYEEEE. CDR3 residues: CASSRMDRVNQPQHF. The CDR3 nucleotides are TGTGCCAGCAGCCGGATGGACAGGGTCAATCAGCCCCAGCATTTT. The variable domain in full, with the rest retrieved from reference TRBV5-6 and TRBJ1-5, is DAGVTQSPTHLIKTRGQQVTLRCSPKSGHDTVSWYQQALGQGPQFIFQYYEEEERQRGNFPDRFSGHQFPNYSSELNVNALLLGDSALYLCASSRMDRVNQPQHFGDGTRLSIL.

V is TRBV7-3 and J is TRBJ2-7; D possibly corresponds to TRBD2 (6 bases). V was pared by 1 base and J by 6 bases, with 10 bases between. Germline CDR1 is SGHTA and CDR2 is FQGTGA. This CDR3 contains 13 residues. CDR3 region: CASSLSGGLEQYF. CDR3 bases: TGTGCCAGCAGCTTAAGTGGAGGGCTCGAGCAGTACTTC.

V is TRBV27 and J is TRBJ2-7; 8 bases line up with TRBD1. The CDR3 contains 14 residues. From germline, CDR1 is MNHEY and CDR2 SMNVEV (reference sequence). Trimming at V came to 6 bases and at J to 4 bases, leaving 8 bases not matched to a gene. CDR3 bases: TGTGCCAGCAGCACCCGGACAGGGAGGTACGAGCAGTACTTC. As protein: CASSTRTGRYEQYF.

The rearrangement joins TRBV19 to TRBJ1-2; D is undetermined. This CDR3 has 11 amino acids. The V and J ends lost 7 bases and 2 bases respectively, with 5 bases between them. Per the germline V gene, CDR1 is LNHDA and CDR2 is SQIVND (reference sequence). CDR3 DNA sequence: TGTGCCAGTACGAGAAACTATGGCTACACCTTC. As protein: CASTRNYGYTF.

This chain's CDR3 is CATSRDRESYEQYF. CDR3 nucleotide sequence: TGTGCCACCAGCAGAGATCGAGAGTCCTACGAGCAGTACTTC. This chain uses TRBV15 with TRBJ2-7; D is unresolved. V lost 0 bases to trimming and J lost 1 base, with 7 bases between them. Germline lookup yields CDR1 LNHNV and CDR2 YYDKDF (reference sequence). The CDR3 extends over 14 amino acids.

This chain links TRBV27 with TRBJ2-4; D perhaps matches TRBD1 (5 bases). Germline V lookup: CDR1 MNHEY, CDR2 SMNVEV (reference sequence). Trimming pared 2 bases from V and 5 bases from J, leaving 7 bases between. The CDR3 runs 13 residues. CDR3 region: CASSLRGENIQYF. The CDR3 bases are TGTGCCAGCAGTTTAAGGGGTGAAAACATTCAGTACTTC.

The chain uses TRBV5-5 and TRBJ2-5; TRBD2 might be the D (7 bases). The CDR3 covers 14 residues. Trimming took 4 bases from V and 3 from J, leaving 13 bases between them. CDR1 is SGHKS, CDR2 YYEKEE, per germline (reference sequence). DNA for the CDR3: TGTGCCAGCAGCCGCCGGGGGGCGGAAGAGACCCAGTACTTC. It yields the protein CASSRRGAEETQYF.

The chain uses TRBV5-1 and TRBJ2-1; tentative D call: TRBD1 (6 bases). Trimming cost V 4 bases and J 0 bases, with 17 bases left between them. The CDR3 runs to 17 residues. The germline V gene encodes CDR1 SGHRS and CDR2 YFSETQ. CDR3 in amino acids: CASSLRPQGSSYNEQFF. The CDR3 DNA follows: TGCGCCAGCAGCCTGAGGCCACAGGGAAGCTCCTACAATGAGCAGTTCTTC.

As to this clone: This sample also contains other DNA sequences that code for the same CDR3. The chain joins TRBV4-1 to TRBJ2-1; 11 bases are a match to TRBD2. The CDR3 extends over 15 amino acids. V trimming: 3 bases; J trimming: 9 bases; junction bases outside the gene matches: 7. CDR1 and CDR2 (germline): MGHRA, YSYEKL. This CDR3 reads CASSQEVAGGREQFF. In DNA form, the CDR3 reads TGCGCCAGCAGCCAGGAGGTAGCGGGGGGGCGTGAGCAGTTCTTC.

This clone showed up just once. V and J are TRBV9 and TRBJ2-2; D is uncertain. There are 15 residues in the CDR3. The germline V gene has CDR1 SGDLS and CDR2 YYNGEE. The V end was cut by 3 bases, the J end by 5 bases, with 14 bases between. The CDR3 spells CASSGVAGRTGELFF. CDR3 nucleotide sequence: TGTGCCAGCAGCGGGGTAGCCGGTAGGACCGGGGAGCTGTTTTTT.